The entry below gives a single T cell receptor beta chain sequence along with its context. Roughly 0.45 to 1 ug RNA was reverse transcribed with random hexamers. Amplification of TCR beta CDR3 spanned 54 Vbeta and 13 Jbeta via immunoSEQ multiplex PCR. TCRdb used MiXCR to reprocess the immunoSEQ multiplex PCR reads, holding one entry per CDR3 protein. Here the sample spans roughly 130,000 distinct CDR3 sequences, 90% to 95% being singletons. The authors sequenced TCR beta from blood CD8+ and CD4+ T cells. Patients with stable or active relapsing-remitting disease, all of them treatment-naive, made up the multiple sclerosis controls. Negative isolation yielded the CD8+ and CD4+ T cells, while FACS enriched the TEMRA cells. V lost 1 base, J lost 5 bases, and 19 bases lay in between. This CDR3 has 17 amino acids. Looked up from germline, CDR1 is KGHSH and CDR2 is LQKENI. These data are taken from a study of CD8 T cells in Susac syndrome.

What was sequenced was CD4+ T cells from PBMCs. The chain links TRBV18 to TRBJ2-3; a possible D gene is TRBD2 (5 bases). The receptor's source is a human donor with multiple sclerosis. The CDR3 nucleotides read TGTGCCAGCTCACCACTGAGGGCAGGAGGCACAGAAGATACGCAGTATTTT. Its protein is CASSPLRAGGTEDTQYF.